Listed here are 7 T cell receptor beta chains from one sample, sequenced in a study of cytomegalovirus exposure and HLA in healthy donors. The PCR had 60 Vbeta and 13 Jbeta primers. The data were produced by immunoSEQ multiplex PCR, yet TCRdb's version contains in-frame clones alone and is incomplete. The sample records under 150,000 clones, 80% being singletons. Sequences were obtained from PBMCs. These receptors were obtained from a middle-aged man in good health and CMV-seronegative.

The rearrangement joins TRBV6-6 to TRBJ1-2; D possibly corresponds to TRBD1 (6 bases). This CDR3 contains 13 residues. Germline CDR1 is MNHNY and CDR2 is SVGAGI (reference sequence). Trimming took 2 bases from V and 2 from J, leaving 6 bases between them. The CDR3 here is CASSYDRNYGYTF. CDR3 nucleotides: TGTGCCAGCAGTTACGACAGGAACTATGGCTACACCTTC.

CDR3 bases: TGTGCCAGTAGTACTAGCGGGGGGGCCCGTAACACAGATACGCAGTATTTT. This codes for CASSTSGGARNTDTQYF. This sequence joins TRBV19 and TRBJ2-3; 12 bases map to TRBD2. After removal of 4 bases from V and 2 bases from J, the junction contained 7 bases not matched to a gene. The CDR3 contains 17 residues. Germline V gives CDR1 LNHDA, CDR2 SQIVND (reference sequence).

In DNA form, the CDR3 reads TGTGCCAGCAGGGGACAGGGCCCCGGCGGGCAGTTCTTC. It is translated as CASRGQGPGGQFF. The V call is TRBV27, the J call TRBJ2-1, with 9 bases fitting TRBD1. J lost 12 bases, V lost 6 bases, and 9 bases had no gene match. The V gene's germline CDR1 is MNHEY and CDR2 SMNVEV (reference sequence). This CDR3 spans 13 amino acids.

The gene calls are TRBV4-1 and TRBJ1-3; unclear D gene. CDR1 is MGHRA and CDR2 is YSYEKL in the germline V gene. Trimming removed 1 base from V and 3 bases from J, with 16 bases in between. The CDR3 runs 17 residues. The CDR3 DNA reads as TGCGCCAGCAGCCAAGGTGTTACAGAACGAATTGGAAACACCATATATTTT. This encodes CASSQGVTERIGNTIYF.

In the case of this clone: The junction and the germline gene differ at one end; a read error may be behind it. The chain couples TRBV5-1 to TRBJ2-7; 7 positions agree with TRBD1. Germline V gene data show CDR1 as SGHRS and CDR2 as YFSETQ. CDR3 length equals 10 residues. CDR3 nucleotide sequence: TGTGACAGGGTTTGGTACGAGCAGTACTTC. This encodes CDRVWYEQYF.

The chain recombines TRBV2 with TRBJ1-5; 10 bases map to TRBD1. This CDR3 is built from 17 residues. The germline V gene has CDR1 SNHLY and CDR2 FYNNEI. V was pared by 5 bases and J by 0 bases, with 7 bases of the junction left unmatched. CDR3 in amino acids: CASSLGTGAFSNQPQHF. DNA for the CDR3: TGTGCCAGCAGTCTTGGGACAGGGGCGTTTAGCAATCAGCCCCAGCATTTT.

This chain uses TRBV7-2 with TRBJ2-3; the D is unclear. In germline, CDR1 is SGHTA, CDR2 FQGNSA. The CDR3 totals 11 residues. V lost 5 bases and J 6 bases, leaving 6 bases between the germline ends. Written as DNA, the CDR3 is TGTGCCAGCAGCATACGGGATACGCAGTATTTT. Protein: CASSIRDTQYF.